These T cell receptor beta chains were read from a single sample in a study of cytomegalovirus exposure and HLA in healthy donors. TCRdb's table, derived via immunoSEQ multiplex PCR, lists solely in-frame clones and lacks some. The data contain about 110,000 clones, roughly three quarters of them singletons. Material: PBMCs. The origin of the receptors is a woman in her 50s in good health and CMV-seropositive. Each CDR3 is given with its conserved first and last residue. Each record gives: D gene, V gene, J gene, clone size, CDR3 DNA, CDR3 protein. A D gene is named only where the DNA matches it firmly. The size entry is marked missing in some rows and otherwise reads once, few, many or a size class.

>TRBD1|TRBV15|TRBJ2-4|NA
TGTGCCACCAGCACACGGACAGGGCCAATAGCCAAAAACATTCAGTACTTC
CATSTRTGPIAKNIQYF
>TRBD1|TRBV23-1|TRBJ2-7|once
TGCGCCAGCAGAGTCAAGGTAGAAAGAGGGGACAGGACCTCCTACGAGCAGTACTTC
CASRVKVERGDRTSYEQYF
>NA|TRBV6-5|TRBJ1-1|NA
TGTGCCAGCAGTTACTCGATGGCCGGGGATGCTTTCTTT
CASSYSMAGDAFF
>NA|TRBV18|TRBJ1-1|once
TGTGCCAGCTCAGCCACATACGCTGAAGCTTTCTTT
CASSATYAEAFF
>TRBD1|TRBV27|TRBJ2-3|NA
TGTGCCAGCAGTACACTTCGACAGGGTGCCACAGATACGCAGTATTTT
CASSTLRQGATDTQYF
>TRBD1|TRBV5-5|TRBJ2-2|once
TGTGCCAGCAGCTTAACGGGACAGTACACCGGGGAGCTGTTTTTT
CASSLTGQYTGELFF
>TRBD2|TRBV15|TRBJ2-7|NA
TGTGCCACCAGCAGAGTAGAGCGGGGGGCGAGGGAGCAGTACTTC
CATSRVERGAREQYF
>NA|TRBV6-5|TRBJ2-7|NA
TGTGCCAGCAGCCCCCGTCGGGGACTCTACGAGCAGTACTTC
CASSPRRGLYEQYF
>TRBD2|TRBV7-8|TRBJ2-2|NA
TGTGCCAGCAGCTTAGGGACTAGCGGGACCGGGGAGCTGTTTTTT
CASSLGTSGTGELFF
>TRBD1|TRBV2|TRBJ2-7|NA
TGTGCCAGCAGTAGGGACAGGGCCTACGAGCAGTACTTC
CASSRDRAYEQYF
>NA|TRBV7-9|TRBJ2-3|NA
TGTGCCAGCAGCTTAGGAGCGGAAACAGATACGCAGTATTTT
CASSLGAETDTQYF